This entry lists 24 T cell receptor beta chains sequenced from one sample in a study of low-dose radiotherapy and immunotherapy resistance in tumors. TRAV- and TRBV-specific primers, spanning alpha and beta chains, primed first-strand cDNA. Over approximately 19 PCR cycles, TCRs were amplified from a constant-region primer and V-primer adapter. Using its own MiXCR run on the reads, TCRdb lists one record per CDR3 protein. The table lists 100,000 or so distinct CDR3 sequences, around 20% of them singletons. Time point reported: after trial treatment. As to treatment: LDRT plus nivolumab, ipilimumab, low-dose cyclophosphamide and aspirin (RACIN trial). Sequences were derived from PBMCs, sampled after low-dose radiotherapy plus immunotherapy. These TCRs come from a male donor with prostate cancer.

This clonotype was counted between two and nine times. A much larger clone is a single base away; this may be a read error. The chain carries TRBV7-2 and TRBJ2-7; 9 bases agree with TRBD2. The CDR3 is made up of 13 amino acids. The V gene's germline CDR1 is SGHTA and CDR2 FQGNSA. Losses at the gene ends were 1 base for V and 7 bases for J; bases not matched to a gene: 2. DNA of the CDR3: TGTGCCAGCAGCTTAGGGCGGGGGGGTGAGCAGTACTTC. Its protein is CASSLGRGGEQYF. Together with reference TRBV7-2 and TRBJ2-7, the CDR3 gives the full variable domain: GAGVSQSPSNKVTEKGKDVELRCDPISGHTALYWYRQSLGQGLEFLIYFQGNSAPDKSGLPSDRFSAERTGGSVSTLTIQRTQQEDSAVYLCASSLGRGGEQYFGPGTRLTVT.

In the case of this clonotype: The limits of the CDR3 on the DNA are not certain, so only TCRdb's listed CDR3 is given. The V and J genes are TRBV11-2 and TRBJ2-2; no DNA check was done on the table's D call, TRBD2. The CDR3 contains 18 residues when both ends are counted. Germline loops: CDR1 SGHAT, CDR2 FQNNGV. The CDR3 sequence: CASSLGTWTSSTGELFFF.

The chain carries TRBV12-5 and TRBJ2-5; the D gene could be TRBD1 or TRBD2 (6 bases each). Germline CDR1 is LGHNT and CDR2 is FRNRAP. Deletions cut 6 bases from V and 4 bases from J, with 18 bases between. CDR3 length: 15 amino acids. CDR3 amino acids: CASGPISGAGETQYF. The CDR3 DNA is TGTGCTAGTGGCCCAATATCGGGGGCTGGAGAGACCCAGTACTTC.

This clonotype was seen ten or more times. The chain uses TRBV7-8 and TRBJ1-1, with 8 bases fitting TRBD1. J lost 8 bases, V lost 5 bases, and 1 base had no gene match. Germline V gene data show CDR1 as SGHVS and CDR2 as FQNEAQ. The CDR3 contains 11 residues. The CDR3 coding sequence is TGTGCCAGCAGCAGACAGGGGGAAGCTTTCTTT. Protein: CASSRQGEAFF.

In its sample, this clonotype was seen once. The rearrangement joins TRBV3-1 to TRBJ2-1; tentatively, D is TRBD2 (6 bases). Per the germline V gene, CDR1 is LGHDT and CDR2 is YNNKEL (reference sequence). V lost 0 bases to trimming and J lost 0 bases, with 9 bases between them. The CDR3 extends over 16 amino acids. DNA of the CDR3: TGTGCCAGCAGCCAAGATGGGGGGAGCTCCTACAATGAGCAGTTCTTC. It is translated as CASSQDGGSSYNEQFF.

A single count supports this clonotype. A much larger clone lies a single base off, so this may be a read error. The genes are TRBV19 and TRBJ2-1, with 8 positions matching TRBD1. Germline V gene data show CDR1 as LNHDA and CDR2 as SQIVND (reference sequence). Losses at the gene ends were 5 bases for V and 8 bases for J; bases not matched to a gene: 11. This CDR3 spans 15 amino acids. CDR3 coding DNA: TGTGCCAGTAGTTCCAGGGGGCGGATCATCGATGAGCAGTTCTTC. Residues: CASSSRGRIIDEQFF. The full variable domain, its missing parts supplied by reference TRBV19 and TRBJ2-1, is DGGITQSPKYLFRKEGQNVTLSCEQNLNHDAMYWYRQDPGQGLRLIYYSQIVNDFQKGDIAEGYSVSREKKESFPLTVTSAQKNPTAFYLCASSSRGRIIDEQFFGPGTRLTVL.

This rearrangement joins TRBV6-1 to TRBJ1-2, with 7 bases that match TRBD1. Germline CDR1 MNHNS, CDR2 SASEGT. CDR3 size: 16 residues. Losses at the gene ends were 5 bases for V and 4 bases for J; bases not matched to a gene: 13. CDR3 region: CASSNPDEGGSYGYTF. DNA for the CDR3: TGTGCCAGCAGTAACCCCGACGAAGGGGGCAGCTATGGCTACACCTTC.

This clonotype was counted at least ten times. The chain carries TRBV7-9 and TRBJ2-5; the match to TRBD1 covers 8 bases. This CDR3 is 16 amino acids long. After removal of 3 bases from V and 2 bases from J, the junction contained 8 bases not matched to a gene. CDR1 is SEHNR and CDR2 is FQNEAQ in the germline V gene (reference sequence). CDR3 nucleotide sequence: TGTGCCAGCAGCTTCGGCGACAGGGGAGGACAAGAGACCCAGTACTTC. Its protein product is CASSFGDRGGQETQYF.

There are many counts of this clonotype. V gene TRBV6-5 combines with J gene TRBJ2-2; D is ambiguous. Germline CDR1 reads MNHEY; CDR2 reads SVGAGI. V lost 4 bases and J 6 bases, leaving 9 bases between the germline ends. The CDR3 extends over 13 amino acids. DNA of the CDR3: TGTGCCAGCAGTTCCCTCTTGGCCGGGGAGCTGTTTTTT. Amino acids: CASSSLLAGELFF.

CDR3 loop: CASSPAGAFLANVLTF. For the CDR3, the DNA is TGTGCCAGCAGCCCAGCAGGAGCCTTTTTGGCCAACGTCCTGACTTTC. The rearrangement links TRBV5-5 to TRBJ2-6; D is unclear. V lost 4 bases and J 6 bases, leaving 17 bases between the germline ends. The CDR3 consists of 16 residues. Looked up from germline, CDR1 is SGHKS and CDR2 is YYEKEE (reference sequence).

The chain recombines TRBV14 with TRBJ1-2; TRBD1 might be the D (5 bases). The CDR3 consists of 13 residues. Germline V CDR1 and CDR2: SGHDN, FVKESK. Trimming stripped 4 bases from V and 8 bases from J, with 14 bases between. CDR3 in amino acids: CASSLQKEGGYTF. CDR3 in DNA: TGTGCCAGCAGCCTCCAAAAAGAGGGGGGCTACACCTTC.

This clonotype was found many times. The rearrangement joins TRBV5-6 to TRBJ2-4; 8 bases align to TRBD1. CDR1 and CDR2 from the germline V gene are SGHDT and YYEEEE. The CDR3 length is 15 residues. The J segment lost 7 bases and the V segment lost 0 bases, leaving 6 bases of the junction unmatched. The CDR3 sequence is CASSLAGQGANIQYF. CDR3 bases: TGTGCCAGCAGCTTGGCCGGACAGGGAGCGAACATTCAGTACTTC.

This clonotype was counted many times. The genes are TRBV29-1 and TRBJ1-1; 9 bases line up with TRBD1. The ends lost 6 bases at V and 5 bases at J; junction bases unmatched: 7. Germline-derived CDR1 and CDR2 are SQVTM and ANQGSEA. This CDR3 has 13 amino acids. The CDR3 loop is CSVGTGSRTEAFF. The CDR3 DNA follows: TGCAGCGTCGGGACAGGGTCTAGGACTGAAGCTTTCTTT.

This clonotype was observed many times. The CDR3 here is CASRRSSGDLEQYF. The CDR3 nucleotides are TGTGCCAGCAGAAGGAGTAGCGGAGACCTCGAGCAGTACTTC. The J gene is TRBJ2-7, the V gene TRBV27; tentatively, D is TRBD2 (6 bases). The ends were cut back, 6 bases at V and 6 bases at J, with 18 bases in the middle. The length of the CDR3 is 14 residues. Germline assignment: CDR1 MNHEY and CDR2 SMNVEV (reference sequence).

This chain connects TRBV20-1 to TRBJ2-4; possibly TRBD1 or TRBD2 for D (6 bases each). CDR1 and CDR2 (germline): DFQATT, SNEGSKA (reference sequence). The CDR3 extends over 16 amino acids. The V gene lost 6 bases and the J gene lost 1 base, with 19 bases spanning the gap. CDR3 amino acids: CSAFVWGAEAKNIQYF. The DNA of the CDR3 is TGCAGTGCCTTCGTCTGGGGGGCAGAGGCCAAAAACATTCAGTACTTC.

This clonotype was seen many times. This sequence joins TRBV14 and TRBJ1-2; unclear D gene. V was pared by 5 bases and J by 8 bases, with 12 bases between. Germline V gene lookup returns CDR1 SGHDN and CDR2 FVKESK. This CDR3 has 12 residues. The CDR3 protein is CASSDRGTGYTF. The DNA of the CDR3 is TGTGCCAGCAGCGATCGAGGCACCGGCTACACCTTC.

This clonotype was observed many times. The chain uses TRBV2 and TRBJ2-3; possible D gene TRBD1, 6 bases. The CDR3 is 13 residues long. Germline V gives CDR1 SNHLY, CDR2 FYNNEI. V lost 2 bases to trimming and J lost 5 bases, with 8 bases between them. CDR3 sequence reads: CASSEIGGDTQYF. In nucleotides, the CDR3 is TGTGCCAGCAGTGAAATAGGGGGAGATACGCAGTATTTT.

This clonotype occurred many times. The chain employs TRBV6-6 and TRBJ2-7, with D perhaps matching TRBD2 (5 bases). The CDR3 is made up of 14 amino acids. Germline V gene data show CDR1 as MNHNY and CDR2 as SVGAGI (reference sequence). V was shortened by 10 bases and J by 0 bases, with 16 bases between the two germline ends. Here the CDR3 reads CATGVRTSSYEQYF. For the CDR3, the DNA is TGTGCCACCGGGGTCCGTACGAGCTCCTACGAGCAGTACTTC.

The rearrangement uses TRBV12-3 or TRBV12-4 and TRBJ2-3; D not resolved. V lost 6 bases and J 4 bases, leaving 11 bases between the germline ends. This CDR3 contains 13 residues. CDR3 bases: TGTGCCAGCAGCCTGAGCGAGGCAGATACGCAGTATTTT. Translating gives CASSLSEADTQYF.

This clonotype was counted ten times or more. This chain uses TRBV5-1 with TRBJ1-1, with 8 positions matching TRBD1. CDR1 is SGHRS, CDR2 YFSETQ, per germline. This CDR3 is 14 amino acids long. After removal of 4 bases from V and 7 bases from J, the junction contained 9 bases not matched to a gene. The CDR3 spells CASSVRTGGVEAFF. DNA of the CDR3: TGCGCCAGCAGCGTCCGTACAGGGGGGGTTGAAGCTTTCTTT.

The chain combines TRBV20-1 with TRBJ1-5; 8 nucleotides line up with TRBD1. J lost 1 base, V lost 2 bases, and 1 base had no gene match. Germline lookup yields CDR1 DFQATT and CDR2 SNEGSKA (reference sequence). The CDR3 sequence is 14 residues long. The CDR3 spells CSARQGASNQPQHF. Here the CDR3 DNA reads TGCAGTGCTAGACAGGGGGCAAGCAATCAGCCCCAGCATTTT.

This clonotype was seen many times. This chain connects TRBV6-2 or TRBV6-3 to TRBJ2-7, with 9 bases matching TRBD2. The CDR3 is 14 amino acids. V lost 8 bases and J lost 0; bases outside the gene matches: 5. The germline CDR1 and CDR2 sequences are MNHEY and SVGEGT. The CDR3: CASQQGLASYEQYF. As DNA, the CDR3 is TGTGCCAGCCAACAGGGACTAGCCTCCTACGAGCAGTACTTC.

This clonotype showed up many times. The chain carries TRBV29-1 and TRBJ2-7; D may be TRBD2 (6 bases). CDR3 length: 14 residues. V lost 7 bases, J lost 0 bases, and 16 bases lay in between. Germline V gene lookup returns CDR1 SQVTM and CDR2 ANQGSEA. The CDR3 reads CSARDFPSSYEQYF. CDR3 bases: TGCAGCGCACGGGACTTCCCTAGCTCCTACGAGCAGTACTTC.

This clonotype was recorded many times. The genes are TRBV29-1 and TRBJ2-1; tentatively, D is TRBD1 or TRBD2 (5 bases each). Germline assignment: CDR1 SQVTM and CDR2 ANQGSEA. V lost 4 bases to trimming and J lost 5 bases, with 15 bases between them. The CDR3 has 14 amino acids. The CDR3 protein is CSVGDPTRDNEQFF. CDR3 bases: TGCAGCGTTGGGGACCCCACCCGGGACAATGAGCAGTTCTTC.